This entry features one T cell receptor beta chain sequence. The antigen is unknown. With 60 Vbeta and 13 Jbeta primers, the PCR was carried out. Sequencing was performed with immunoSEQ multiplex PCR; in TCRdb, only in-frame clones are kept and a portion is missing. Among about 160,000 clones, around 90% were seen once, and the ten largest hold 0.8% to 1%. These data come from a study of cytomegalovirus exposure and HLA in healthy donors. Background on the study: Among the 300 to 400 donors who were genotyped, about 79% fell in the genetic ancestry cluster that is associated with self-reported Caucasian donors. Study-level results: Links to common viral pathogens appeared, in a later analysis, for several of the most significant clusters. The study recorded about 150 TCR beta chains that were cytomegalovirus-associated. According to a later analysis, most TCR beta chains associated with CMV appeared HLA-restricted.

The V and J ends lost 3 bases and 5 bases respectively, with 7 bases between them. This CDR3 contains 12 residues. The V gene's germline CDR1 is SEHNR and CDR2 FQNEAQ (reference sequence). The clonotype comes from a woman aged 25-40 years in good health and CMV-seronegative. Sequences were obtained from PBMCs. The rearrangement joins TRBV7-9 to TRBJ1-1; D ambiguous. The CDR3 sequence is CASSLGRTEAFF. The CDR3 region has the DNA TGTGCCAGCAGCTTGGGGAGAACTGAAGCTTTCTTT.